The 13 T cell receptor beta chains given below trace back to one sample, sequenced in a study of shared clonotypes between healthy human individuals. The protocol was immunoSEQ multiplex PCR, while the TCRdb copy is restricted to in-frame clones and leaves out a portion. The table includes just over 2,000,000 clones, 85% to 95% detected once. The sample was naive CD4+ T cells sorted from blood. Subset: CD45RA+ positively selected. These TCRs come from a man between 18 and 29 years old in good health.

The V call is TRBV4-1, the J call TRBJ1-4, with no clear D. The CDR3 contains 15 residues. V dropped 4 bases and J dropped 1 base, with 10 bases sitting between them. Germline V gene data show CDR1 as MGHRA and CDR2 as YSYEKL. The CDR3 nucleotides read TGCGCCAGCAGCCTACCTGGTGGAACTAATGAAAAACTGTTTTTT. Amino acid sequence: CASSLPGGTNEKLFF.

A note on this clone: Germline is not matched at one junction end, which may reflect a read error. J is TRBJ2-7 and V is TRBV13, with D possibly TRBD2 on 6 matching bases. CDR1 and CDR2 from the germline V gene are PRHDT and FYEKMQ (reference sequence). The CDR3 loop spans 13 amino acids. The CDR3 protein is CASSFFTGTPKFF. In DNA form, the CDR3 reads TGTGCCAGCAGCTTTTTCACCGGGACTCCCAAATTCTTC.

For this clone: The sample contains more than one DNA sequence encoding this CDR3. The chain combines TRBV5-1 with TRBJ2-7; tentative D call: TRBD2 (5 bases). V was pared by 7 bases and J by 2 bases, with 13 bases between. The CDR3 spans 13 residues. The germline gives CDR1 SGHRS, CDR2 YFSETQ. The CDR3 loop reads CASSLGSTYEQYF. In DNA form, the CDR3 reads TGCGCCAGCTCTTTGGGGAGTACCTACGAGCAGTACTTC.

The table lists this clone with a count of one. CDR3 nucleotides: TGTGCCAGCAGTTACTCATCAGGGGGCGGGTTCGATACGCAGTATTTT. Translating it yields CASSYSSGGGFDTQYF. The chain carries TRBV6-5 and TRBJ2-3, with TRBD1 matching over 8 bases. The CDR3 has 16 residues. CDR1 is MNHEY, CDR2 SVGAGI, per germline. V trimming: 0 bases; J trimming: 6 bases; junction bases outside the gene matches: 8.

About this clone: Other DNA sequences in the sample encode the same CDR3. The chain recombines TRBV30 with TRBJ1-6, with D perhaps matching TRBD1 (5 bases). Germline CDR1 is GTSNPN and CDR2 is SVGIG (reference sequence). Trimming stripped 0 bases from V and 9 bases from J, with 9 bases between. The CDR3 extends over 13 amino acids. In DNA, the CDR3 is TGTGCCTGGAGTGTCGGGGGTGGTTCACCCCTCCACTTT. The encoded protein is CAWSVGGGSPLHF.

On this clone itself: Other DNA sequences in the sample encode the same CDR3. The V and J genes are TRBV19 and TRBJ2-7; D perhaps matches TRBD1 (5 bases). Germline CDR1 is LNHDA and CDR2 is SQIVND (reference sequence). Between the trimmed V and J ends, which lost 5 bases and 1 base, there was a span of 9 bases. The CDR3 sequence is 13 residues long. The CDR3 loop is CASSSRQSYEQYF. DNA of the CDR3: TGTGCCAGTAGTTCTCGACAGTCCTACGAGCAGTACTTC.

The chain links TRBV15 to TRBJ2-5; D call uncertain. Trimming pared 4 bases from V and 2 bases from J, leaving 2 bases between. Germline loops: CDR1 LNHNV, CDR2 YYDKDF (reference sequence). The CDR3 covers 11 residues. In DNA, the CDR3 is TGTGCCACCAGCAATCAAGAGACCCAGTACTTC. It specifies CATSNQETQYF.

Written as DNA, the CDR3 is TGTGCCAGCAGCACAGGACAGGACACAGATACGCAGTATTTT. This codes for CASSTGQDTDTQYF. The chain recombines TRBV5-4 with TRBJ2-3, with 7 bases that match TRBD1. The V segment lost 4 bases and the J segment 2 bases; nucleotides outside the gene matches: 4. The CDR3 has 14 residues. Per the germline V gene, CDR1 is SGHNT and CDR2 is YYREEE (reference sequence). The full variable domain, rest sourced from reference TRBV5-4 and TRBJ2-3, is ETGVTQSPTHLIKTRGQQVTLRCSSQSGHNTVSWYQQALGQGPQFIFQYYREEENGRGNFPPRFSGLQFPNYSSELNVNALELDDSALYLCASSTGQDTDTQYFGPGTRLTVL.

This chain uses TRBV5-4 with TRBJ2-7, with no clear D. This CDR3 has 15 amino acids. Between the trimmed V and J ends, which lost 0 bases and 3 bases, there was a span of 13 bases. Germline loops: CDR1 SGHNT, CDR2 YYREEE (reference sequence). The CDR3, as DNA: TGTGCCAGCAGCTTGGATACCCCAGGAATCTACGAGCAGTACTTC. Protein: CASSLDTPGIYEQYF.

About this clone: This specimen includes other DNA sequences encoding the same CDR3. The CDR3: CASSLQGLGTEAFF. For the CDR3, the DNA is TGCGCCAGCAGCCTGCAGGGTTTAGGCACTGAAGCTTTCTTT. This sequence joins TRBV5-1 and TRBJ1-1; perhaps TRBD1 as D (5 bases). The CDR3 covers 14 residues. V lost 4 bases to trimming and J lost 4 bases, with 14 bases between them. CDR1 and CDR2 (germline): SGHRS, YFSETQ.

The CDR3 DNA reads TGCGCCAGCGGGGGAGAGGTAGGATCACCCCTCCACTTT. This encodes CASGGEVGSPLHF. The J gene is TRBJ1-6, the V gene TRBV10-1; D is perhaps TRBD1 (5 bases). CDR1 is WNHNN, CDR2 SYGVQD, per germline (reference sequence). This CDR3 contains 13 residues. V was pared by 8 bases and J by 10 bases, with 15 bases between.

This chain links TRBV6-6 with TRBJ2-7; D may correspond to TRBD1 or TRBD2 (5 bases each). CDR3 length equals 14 residues. Trimming left V 5 bases short and J 4 bases short, with 15 bases between. Germline V gene data show CDR1 as MNHNY and CDR2 as SVGAGI (reference sequence). CDR3 bases: TGTGCCAGCAGTCCTGCCGGGGCGCGGTACGAGCAGTACTTC. Protein product: CASSPAGARYEQYF.

V and J are TRBV10-1 and TRBJ1-1; unclear D gene. Per germline, CDR1 WNHNN and CDR2 SYGVQD (reference sequence). This CDR3 has 11 residues. V lost 9 bases, J lost 4 bases, and 9 bases lay in between. The CDR3 bases are TGCGCCAGGATAAACGGCACTGAAGCTTTCTTT. It codes for CARINGTEAFF.